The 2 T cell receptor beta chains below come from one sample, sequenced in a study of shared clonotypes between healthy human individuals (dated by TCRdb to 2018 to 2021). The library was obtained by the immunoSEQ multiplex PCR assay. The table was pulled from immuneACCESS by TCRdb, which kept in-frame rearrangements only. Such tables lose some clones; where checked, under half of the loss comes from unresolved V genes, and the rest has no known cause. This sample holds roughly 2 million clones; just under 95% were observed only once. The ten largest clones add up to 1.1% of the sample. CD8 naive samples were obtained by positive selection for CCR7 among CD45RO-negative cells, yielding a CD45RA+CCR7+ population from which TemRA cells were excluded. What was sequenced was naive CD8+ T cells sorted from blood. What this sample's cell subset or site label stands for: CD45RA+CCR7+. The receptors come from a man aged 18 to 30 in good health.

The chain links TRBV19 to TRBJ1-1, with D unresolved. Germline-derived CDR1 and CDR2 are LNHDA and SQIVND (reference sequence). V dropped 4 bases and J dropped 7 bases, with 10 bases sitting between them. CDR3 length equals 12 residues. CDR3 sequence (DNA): TGTGCCAGTAGTAGGACGGAGGATGAAGCTTTCTTT. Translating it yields CASSRTEDEAFF.

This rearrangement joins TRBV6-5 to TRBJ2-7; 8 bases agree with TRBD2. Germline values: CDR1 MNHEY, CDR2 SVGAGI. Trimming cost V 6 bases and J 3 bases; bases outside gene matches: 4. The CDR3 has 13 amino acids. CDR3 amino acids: CASSLAGYYEQYF. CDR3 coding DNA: TGTGCCAGCAGCTTAGCGGGGTACTACGAGCAGTACTTC.